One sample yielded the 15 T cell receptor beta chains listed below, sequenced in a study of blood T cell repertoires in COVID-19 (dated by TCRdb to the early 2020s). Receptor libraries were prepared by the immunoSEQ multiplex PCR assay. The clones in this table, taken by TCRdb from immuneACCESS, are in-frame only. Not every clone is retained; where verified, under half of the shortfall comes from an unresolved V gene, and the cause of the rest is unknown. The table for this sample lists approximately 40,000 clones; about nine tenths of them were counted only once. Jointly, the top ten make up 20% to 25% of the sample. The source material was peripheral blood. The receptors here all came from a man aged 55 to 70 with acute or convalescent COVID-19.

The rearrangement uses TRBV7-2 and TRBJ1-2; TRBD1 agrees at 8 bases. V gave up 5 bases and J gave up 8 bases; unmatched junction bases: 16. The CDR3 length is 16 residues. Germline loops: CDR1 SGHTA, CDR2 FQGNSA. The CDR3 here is CASSAAPTGVGEGYTF. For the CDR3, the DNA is TGTGCCAGCAGCGCCGCCCCGACAGGGGTAGGGGAAGGCTACACCTTC.

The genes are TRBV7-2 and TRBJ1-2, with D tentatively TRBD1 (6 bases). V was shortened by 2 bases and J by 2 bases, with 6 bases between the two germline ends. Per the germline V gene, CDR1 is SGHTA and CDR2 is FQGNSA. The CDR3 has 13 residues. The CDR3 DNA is TGTGCCAGCAGCTTAAGGGGGAACTATGGCTACACCTTC. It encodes CASSLRGNYGYTF.

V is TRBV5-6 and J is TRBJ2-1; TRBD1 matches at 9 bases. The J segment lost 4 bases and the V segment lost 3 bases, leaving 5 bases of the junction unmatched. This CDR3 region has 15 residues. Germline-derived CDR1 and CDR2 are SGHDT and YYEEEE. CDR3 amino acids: CASSYTGQGYNEQFF. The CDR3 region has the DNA TGTGCCAGCAGCTACACGGGACAGGGATACAATGAGCAGTTCTTC. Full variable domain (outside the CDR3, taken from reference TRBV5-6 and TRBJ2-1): DAGVTQSPTHLIKTRGQQVTLRCSPKSGHDTVSWYQQALGQGPQFIFQYYEEEERQRGNFPDRFSGHQFPNYSSELNVNALLLGDSALYLCASSYTGQGYNEQFFGPGTRLTVL.

CDR3: CASRDRGLDTEAFF. CDR3 bases: TGTGCCAGTAGAGACAGGGGGCTAGACACTGAAGCTTTCTTT. V usage is TRBV19 and J usage is TRBJ1-1, with TRBD1 matching over 10 bases. The CDR3 spans 14 residues. Per the germline V gene, CDR1 is LNHDA and CDR2 is SQIVND (reference sequence). V lost 6 bases and J lost 3; bases outside the gene matches: 4.

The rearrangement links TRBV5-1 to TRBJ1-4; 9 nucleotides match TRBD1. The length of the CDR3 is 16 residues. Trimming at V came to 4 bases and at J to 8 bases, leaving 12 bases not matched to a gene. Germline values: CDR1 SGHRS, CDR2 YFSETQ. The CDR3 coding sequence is TGCGCCAGCAGCGGAACAACCGGGACAGGGTGGGAAAAACTGTTTTTT. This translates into CASSGTTGTGWEKLFF.

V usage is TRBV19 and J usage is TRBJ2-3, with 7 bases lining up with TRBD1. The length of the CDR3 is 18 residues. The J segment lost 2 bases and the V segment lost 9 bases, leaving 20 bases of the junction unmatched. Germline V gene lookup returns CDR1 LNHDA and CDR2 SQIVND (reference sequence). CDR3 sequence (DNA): TGTGCCAGGCGGAGATTCTTACAGGGGACCTTCCTCACAGATACGCAGTATTTT. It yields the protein CARRRFLQGTFLTDTQYF.

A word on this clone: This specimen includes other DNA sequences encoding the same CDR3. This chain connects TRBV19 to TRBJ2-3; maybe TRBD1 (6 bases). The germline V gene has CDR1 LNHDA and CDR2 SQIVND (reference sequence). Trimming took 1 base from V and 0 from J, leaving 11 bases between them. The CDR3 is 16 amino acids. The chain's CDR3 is CASSIVRGRSTDTQYF. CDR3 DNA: TGTGCCAGTAGTATAGTCAGGGGTAGAAGCACAGATACGCAGTATTTT.

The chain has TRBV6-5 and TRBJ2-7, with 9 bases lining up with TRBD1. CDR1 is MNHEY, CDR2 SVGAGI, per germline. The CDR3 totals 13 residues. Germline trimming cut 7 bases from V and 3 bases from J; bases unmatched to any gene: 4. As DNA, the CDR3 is TGTGCCAGCAACCGGGACAGGGACTACGAGCAGTACTTC. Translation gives CASNRDRDYEQYF.

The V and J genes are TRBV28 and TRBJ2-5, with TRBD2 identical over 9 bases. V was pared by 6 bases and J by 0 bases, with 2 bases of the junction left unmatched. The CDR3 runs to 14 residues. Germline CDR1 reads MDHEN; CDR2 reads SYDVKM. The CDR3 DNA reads TGTGCCAGCAGCCTAGCGGGATACCAAGAGACCCAGTACTTC. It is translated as CASSLAGYQETQYF.

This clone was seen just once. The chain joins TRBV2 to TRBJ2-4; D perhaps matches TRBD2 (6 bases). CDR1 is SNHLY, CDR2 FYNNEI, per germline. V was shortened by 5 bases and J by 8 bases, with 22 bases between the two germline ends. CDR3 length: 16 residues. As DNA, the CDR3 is TGTGCCAGCAGTTATACCCCGACTAGTATTACCGACATTCAGTACTTC. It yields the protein CASSYTPTSITDIQYF.

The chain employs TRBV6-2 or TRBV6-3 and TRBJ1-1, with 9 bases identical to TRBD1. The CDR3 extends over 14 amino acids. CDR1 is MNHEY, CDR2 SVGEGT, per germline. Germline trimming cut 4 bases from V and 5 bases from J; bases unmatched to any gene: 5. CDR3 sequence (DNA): TGTGCCAGCAGTTCGATGGGACAGGGAACTGAAGCTTTCTTT. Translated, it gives CASSSMGQGTEAFF.

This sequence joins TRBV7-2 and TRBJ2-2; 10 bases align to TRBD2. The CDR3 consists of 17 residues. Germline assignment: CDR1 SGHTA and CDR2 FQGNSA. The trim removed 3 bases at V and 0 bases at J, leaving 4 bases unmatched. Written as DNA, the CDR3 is TGTGCCAGCAGCTTGACTAGCGGGTGGCCGAACACCGGGGAGCTGTTTTTT. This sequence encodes CASSLTSGWPNTGELFF.

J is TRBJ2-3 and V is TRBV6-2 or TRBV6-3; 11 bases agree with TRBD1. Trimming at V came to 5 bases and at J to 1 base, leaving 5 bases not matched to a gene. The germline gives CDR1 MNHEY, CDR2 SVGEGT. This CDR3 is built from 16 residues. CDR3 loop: CASSLRTGGRTDTQYF. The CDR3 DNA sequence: TGTGCCAGCAGTCTTCGGACAGGGGGCCGCACAGATACGCAGTATTTT.

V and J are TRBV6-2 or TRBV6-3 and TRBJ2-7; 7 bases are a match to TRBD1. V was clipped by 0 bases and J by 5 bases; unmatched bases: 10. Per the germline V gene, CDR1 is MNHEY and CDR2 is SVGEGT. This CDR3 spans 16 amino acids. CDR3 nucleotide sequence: TGTGCCAGCAGTTACTCCGGGACAGACTCAATGCACGAGCAGTACTTC. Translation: CASSYSGTDSMHEQYF.

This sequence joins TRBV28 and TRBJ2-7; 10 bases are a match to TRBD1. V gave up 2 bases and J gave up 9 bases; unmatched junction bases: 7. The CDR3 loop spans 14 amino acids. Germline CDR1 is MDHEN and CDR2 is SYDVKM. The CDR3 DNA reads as TGTGCCAGCAGTTTAGGGGACAGGGGCCTTCGGCAGTACTTC. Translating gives CASSLGDRGLRQYF.